This is a list of T cell receptor beta chains from one sample in a study of spatial heterogeneity in lung cancer. TCRdb re-called the 5' RACE reads through MiXCR, storing one row per CDR3 protein. The sample records just over 75,000 distinct CDR3 sequences, about 8.5% being singletons. The starting material was PBMCs, obtained at surgery. These receptor sequences come from a male donor with early-stage non-small cell lung cancer. Each CDR3 is given with its conserved first and last residue. Fields, in order: V gene, clone size, D gene, J gene, CDR3 protein, CDR3 DNA. A D gene is named only where the DNA matches it firmly. The listing skips clone size in some rows; elsewhere it reads once, few, many or a size class.

TRBV27,many,TRBD1,TRBJ2-7,CASSSLTGTGAHEQYF,TGTGCCAGCAGTTCATTAACCGGGACAGGGGCCCACGAGCAGTACTTC
TRBV29-1,many,TRBD1,TRBJ1-2,CSVERDSYGYTF,TGCAGCGTTGAGCGGGACAGTTATGGCTACACCTTC
TRBV27,few,.,TRBJ1-4,CASSLLPGQGWEKLFF,TGTGCCAGCAGTTTATTGCCGGGGCAGGGATGGGAAAAACTGTTTTTT
TRBV20-1,many,.,TRBJ2-3,CSAGGGGSSTDTQYF,TGCAGTGCTGGGGGCGGCGGGTCTAGCACAGATACGCAGTATTTT
TRBV11-3,many,.,TRBJ2-5,CASSFGGTFETQYF,TGTGCCAGCAGCTTTGGAGGGACGTTCGAGACCCAGTACTTC
TRBV7-2,.,.,TRBJ2-3,CASSLRDSSDTQYF,TGTGCCAGCAGCTTACGAGACTCCTCAGATACGCAGTATTTT
TRBV4-3,many,.,TRBJ2-1,CASSQDSVSYNEQFF,TGCGCCAGCAGCCAAGATTCGGTTTCCTACAATGAGCAGTTCTTC
TRBV29-1,few,TRBD2,TRBJ2-1,CSVEGGTSGSRYNEQFF,TGCAGCGTTGAAGGGGGGACTAGCGGGAGCCGTTACAATGAGCAGTTCTTC
TRBV5-1,many,.,TRBJ2-5,CASFGQPQETQYF,TGCGCCAGCTTCGGACAACCCCAAGAGACCCAGTACTTC
TRBV9,many,.,TRBJ1-2,CASSGGGRRTGYTF,TGTGCCAGCAGCGGCGGGGGGCGGAGAACTGGCTACACCTTC
TRBV3-1,.,TRBD2,TRBJ2-1,CASSQVAGAGNEQFF,TGTGCCAGCAGCCAAGTAGCGGGAGCGGGGAATGAGCAGTTCTTC
TRBV5-4,few,.,TRBJ2-5,CASSLQLGETKTQYF,TGTGCCAGCAGCTTACAATTGGGGGAGACGAAGACCCAGTACTTC
TRBV30,.,.,TRBJ2-3,CAWGALDTQYF,TGTGCCTGGGGGGCCCTAGATACGCAGTATTTT
TRBV20-1,many,TRBD1,TRBJ2-7,CSAESRQGSYEQYF,TGCAGTGCCGAAAGTAGACAGGGATCCTACGAGCAGTACTTC
TRBV21-1,.,.,TRBJ2-3,CASSKGTQSTDTQYF,TGTGCCAGCAGCAAGGGGACTCAATCCACAGATACGCAGTATTTT
TRBV6-6,few,.,TRBJ1-2,CASSLQTQRSYGYTF,TGTGCCAGCAGTCTACAAACGCAAAGAAGCTATGGCTACACCTTC
TRBV20-1,many,TRBD1,TRBJ2-3,CSAQDRGKDTQYF,TGCAGTGCCCAAGACAGGGGGAAGGATACGCAGTATTTT
TRBV10-3,many,.,TRBJ1-1,CAISVSLETEAFF,TGTGCCATCAGTGTAAGTCTCGAAACTGAAGCTTTCTTT
TRBV5-1,many,TRBD2,TRBJ2-1,CASSFTSGAYNEQFF,TGCGCCAGCAGCTTTACTAGCGGAGCCTACAATGAGCAGTTCTTC
TRBV6-5,.,.,TRBJ1-1,CASSTTLGQNTEAFF,TGTGCCAGCAGTACAACACTTGGACAGAACACTGAAGCTTTCTTT
TRBV7-9,.,TRBD1,TRBJ2-1,CASSFGTGGNEQFF,TGTGCCAGCAGCTTCGGGACAGGGGGGAATGAGCAGTTCTTC
TRBV15,.,.,TRBJ1-5,CATSRDLDQPQHF,TGTGCCACCAGCAGAGATCTGGATCAGCCCCAGCATTTT
TRBV5-1,few,TRBD2,TRBJ2-1,CASSFSGNYNEQFF,TGCGCCAGCAGCTTCAGCGGGAACTACAATGAGCAGTTCTTC
TRBV4-3,few,.,TRBJ2-4,CASSQDSVIKNIQYF,TGCGCCAGCAGCCAAGACTCGGTTATAAAAAACATTCAGTACTTC